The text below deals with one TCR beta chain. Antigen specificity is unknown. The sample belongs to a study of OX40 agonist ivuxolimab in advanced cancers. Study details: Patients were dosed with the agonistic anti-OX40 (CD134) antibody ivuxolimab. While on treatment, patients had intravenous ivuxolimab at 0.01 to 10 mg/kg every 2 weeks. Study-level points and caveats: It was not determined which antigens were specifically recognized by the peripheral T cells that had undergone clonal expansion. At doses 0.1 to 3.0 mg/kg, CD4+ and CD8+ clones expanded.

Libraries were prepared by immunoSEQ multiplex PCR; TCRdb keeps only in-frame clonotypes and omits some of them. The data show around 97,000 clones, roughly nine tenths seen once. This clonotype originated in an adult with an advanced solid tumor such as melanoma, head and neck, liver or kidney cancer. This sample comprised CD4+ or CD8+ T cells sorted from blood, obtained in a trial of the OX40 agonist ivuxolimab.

CDR3 in DNA: TGTGCCAGCAGCTTAGAAGTTAGGTGGACCGGGGAGCTGTTTTTT. This encodes CASSLEVRWTGELFF. V usage is TRBV7-2 and J usage is TRBJ2-2; the D is unclear. CDR3 size: 15 residues. The germline V and J ends were trimmed by 1 base and 5 bases, with 11 bases remaining between them. In germline, CDR1 is SGHTA, CDR2 FQGNSA.